These 12 T cell receptor beta chains originate from one sample sequenced in a study of response to subunit inactivated influenza vaccine. From the RT-PCR reads, TCRdb called clonotypes with MiXCR, one entry per CDR3 protein. The sample holds 500,000 to 600,000 distinct CDR3 sequences, roughly 12% seen once. These sequences were also reported in another study, on T cells expressing NK-cell markers. This second study says: Making the TCR beta cDNA relied on 5'RACE template switching with UMIs.

The specimen comprised PBMCs from blood, sampled on the day of vaccination. The receptor source for this set is a man aged 50 to 59 who received an inactivated influenza vaccine.

This clonotype was counted only a few times. The rearrangement links TRBV4-3 to TRBJ2-5, with 12 bases matching TRBD2. CDR1 and CDR2 (germline): LGHNA, YSLEER. This CDR3 has 16 residues. V shed 5 bases, J shed 7 bases, and the junction held 11 bases outside the gene matches. CDR3 sequence reads: CASSTSLAGGQRTQYF. CDR3 in DNA: TGCGCCAGCAGCACTTCACTAGCGGGGGGCCAAAGGACCCAGTACTTC.

This clonotype was seen a handful of times. V and J are TRBV11-2 and TRBJ2-1, with TRBD2 as a possible D gene (5 bases). Germline CDR1 SGHAT, CDR2 FQNNGV. The CDR3 runs to 14 residues. V shed 5 bases and J shed 9 bases, with 17 bases lying between them. Written as DNA, the CDR3 is TGTGCCAGCAGCCCTAGGTCGGGGAGATCTGAGCAGTTCTTC. Translated: CASSPRSGRSEQFF.

This chain uses TRBV12-3 or TRBV12-4 with TRBJ1-2, with a tentative D call TRBD1 (6 bases). Trimming removed 6 bases at V and 3 bases at J, with 14 bases between. The CDR3 is 14 residues long. The CDR3: CASSPGGHDYGYTF. CDR3 bases: TGTGCCAGCAGCCCCGGGGGGCACGACTATGGCTACACCTTC.

This clonotype was recorded a few times. V is TRBV20-1 and J is TRBJ2-6, with D possibly TRBD1 on 6 matching bases. Trimming removed 8 bases at V and 4 bases at J, with 18 bases between. Germline V gives CDR1 DFQATT, CDR2 SNEGSKA (reference sequence). This CDR3 region has 15 residues. The CDR3 sequence is CSSPSGVTGANVLTF. The CDR3 nucleotides read TGCAGTTCCCCCTCAGGGGTTACCGGGGCCAACGTCCTGACTTTC.

This clonotype was seen repeatedly, ten times or more. This sequence joins TRBV29-1 and TRBJ2-7, with TRBD2 matching over 9 bases. In germline, CDR1 is SQVTM, CDR2 ANQGSEA. This CDR3 is built from 16 residues. The ends lost 6 bases at V and 3 bases at J; junction bases unmatched: 15. The CDR3 here is CSVAGASGNVNYEQYF. DNA for the CDR3: TGCAGCGTCGCGGGGGCTAGCGGGAACGTAAACTACGAGCAGTACTTC.

In its sample, this clonotype was seen many times. The rearrangement joins TRBV29-1 to TRBJ2-1, with 14 bases lining up with TRBD2. The V and J ends lost 6 bases and 1 base, in that order; junction bases with no gene match: 5. The CDR3 length is 16 residues. Germline V lookup: CDR1 SQVTM, CDR2 ANQGSEA. The CDR3 sequence: CSVPTSGRGSYNEQFF. CDR3 bases: TGCAGCGTGCCGACTAGCGGGAGGGGGTCCTACAATGAGCAGTTCTTC.

This clonotype was observed a few times. This chain connects TRBV28 to TRBJ2-7; 9 bases fit TRBD1. With V trimmed by 3 bases and J by 0 bases, 12 bases remained unmatched. Germline V CDR1 and CDR2: MDHEN, SYDVKM. This CDR3 contains 18 residues. The chain's CDR3 is CASSLGDRVMFFSYEQYF. The CDR3, as DNA: TGTGCCAGCAGTTTGGGGGACAGGGTGATGTTTTTCTCCTACGAGCAGTACTTC. Supplemented by reference TRBV28 and TRBJ2-7, the full variable domain reads DVKVTQSSRYLVKRTGEKVFLECVQDMDHENMFWYRQDPGLGLRLIYFSYDVKMKEKGDIPEGYSVSREKKERFSLILESASTNQTSMYLCASSLGDRVMFFSYEQYFGPGTRLTVT.

This clonotype appeared a few times. V is TRBV6-2 or TRBV6-3 and J is TRBJ2-7; D is perhaps TRBD1 or TRBD2 (5 bases each). This CDR3 region has 16 residues. Germline CDR1 and CDR2: MNHEY and SVGEGT. The V and J ends lost 2 bases and 6 bases respectively, with 20 bases between them. The CDR3 DNA reads as TGTGCCAGCAGTTACGCAGGGTCTGGGAGTCCCTCCGAGCAGTACTTC. The encoded protein is CASSYAGSGSPSEQYF.

This clonotype was picked up many times. The V gene is TRBV4-1, the J gene TRBJ1-1; no definite D call. V dropped 3 bases and J dropped 1 base, with 6 bases sitting between them. Per the germline V gene, CDR1 is MGHRA and CDR2 is YSYEKL. The CDR3 covers 13 residues. The CDR3 region is CASSQAANTEAFF. For the CDR3, the DNA is TGCGCCAGCAGCCAGGCTGCGAACACTGAAGCTTTCTTT.

With regard to this clonotype: One end of the junction varies from germline; a read error may be responsible. The chain links TRBV20-1 to TRBJ2-7; D call uncertain. The CDR3 is 12 amino acids. Per the germline V gene, CDR1 is DFQATT and CDR2 is SNEGSKA (reference sequence). CDR3 in amino acids: CSVRDKTYEQCF. The CDR3 DNA sequence: TGCAGTGTTAGAGATAAGACCTACGAGCAGTGCTTC.

V and J are TRBV6-5 and TRBJ2-5; 7 bases agree with TRBD1. The CDR3 is 15 residues long. Germline assignment: CDR1 MNHEY and CDR2 SVGAGI. V was pared by 2 bases and J by 7 bases, with 10 bases of the junction left unmatched. The CDR3 region is CASSYLKTGYGTQYF. The CDR3 nucleotides are TGTGCCAGCAGTTACCTTAAGACAGGGTACGGGACCCAGTACTTC.

This clonotype was seen more than once but under ten times. The V call is TRBV4-3, the J call TRBJ1-2; 10 positions agree with TRBD1. The CDR3 spans 14 residues. Germline V lookup: CDR1 LGHNA, CDR2 YSLEER. J was trimmed by 6 bases and V by 5 bases; bases with no gene match: 6. The CDR3 sequence is CASSTRQGADGYTF. The DNA of the CDR3 is TGCGCCAGCAGCACGCGACAGGGGGCGGATGGCTACACCTTC.